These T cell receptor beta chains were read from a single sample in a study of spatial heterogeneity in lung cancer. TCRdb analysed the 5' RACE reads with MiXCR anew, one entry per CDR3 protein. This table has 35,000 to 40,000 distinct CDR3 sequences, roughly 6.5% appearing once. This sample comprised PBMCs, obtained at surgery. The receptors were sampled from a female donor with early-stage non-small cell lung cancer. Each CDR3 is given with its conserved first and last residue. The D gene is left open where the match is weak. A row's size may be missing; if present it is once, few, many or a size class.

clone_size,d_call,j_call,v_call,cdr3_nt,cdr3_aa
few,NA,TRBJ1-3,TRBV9,TGTGCCAGCAGCGCGACGGACTCTGGAAACACCATATATTTT,CASSATDSGNTIYF
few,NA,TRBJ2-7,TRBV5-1,TGCGCCAGCAAGGGGGAATACGAGCAGTACTTC,CASKGEYEQYF
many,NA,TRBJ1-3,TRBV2,TGTGCCAGCAGTGCCCAGGGGATCTCTGGAAACACCATATATTTT,CASSAQGISGNTIYF
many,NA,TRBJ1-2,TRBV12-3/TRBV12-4,TGTGCCACCTCGAGGGGGGACTATGGCTACACCTTC,CATSRGDYGYTF
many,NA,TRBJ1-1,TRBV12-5,TGTGCTAGTGGTTTAGCAGGGTGGGCTGAAGCTTTCTTT,CASGLAGWAEAFF
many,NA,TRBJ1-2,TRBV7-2,TGTGCCAGCTCCCGGCGGGAGAGCCGTCTGGGCTACACCTTC,CASSRRESRLGYTF
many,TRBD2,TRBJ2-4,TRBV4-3,TGCGCCAGCAGCCAAGGTAGTCCGCGGGAGGGCTTTAAAAACATTCAGTACTTC,CASSQGSPREGFKNIQYF
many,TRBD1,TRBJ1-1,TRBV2,TGTGCCAGCAGTGAGCAGGGGGCGACTGACACTGAAGCTTTCTTT,CASSEQGATDTEAFF
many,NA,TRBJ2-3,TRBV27,TGTGCCAGCGTAAGGCAGGGGGGGCTGGGCACAGATACGCAGTATTTT,CASVRQGGLGTDTQYF
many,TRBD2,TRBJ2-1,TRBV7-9,TGTGCCAGCAGCTTATTTTTTTTTTCGGAGCGGCTAGCGGGGGGTCGTGGTCACAATGAGCAGTTCTTC,CASSLFFFSERLAGGRGHNEQFF
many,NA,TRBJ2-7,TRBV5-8,TGTGCCAGCAGCTTGGCGCCGGCGCGCGAGCAGTACTTC,CASSLAPAREQYF
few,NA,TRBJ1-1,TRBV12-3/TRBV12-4,TGTGCCAGCAGCCGTGGGACCTCGAACACTGAAGCTTTCTTT,CASSRGTSNTEAFF
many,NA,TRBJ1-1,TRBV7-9,TGTGCCAGCAACGTGGGGTACGCTGAAGCTTTCTTT,CASNVGYAEAFF
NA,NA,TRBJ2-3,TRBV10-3,TGTGCCATAGGGACTGCGGGCGATACGCAGTATTTT,CAIGTAGDTQYF
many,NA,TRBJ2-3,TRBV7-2,TGTGCCAGCACCGGCCCGAGGGGGTTATATACGCAGTATTTT,CASTGPRGLYTQYF
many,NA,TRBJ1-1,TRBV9,TGTGCCAGCAGCGAACAGAACACTGAAGCTTTCTTT,CASSEQNTEAFF
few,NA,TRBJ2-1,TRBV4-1,TGCGCCAGCAGCCAAGTACGCATTCGGGGTAAAGGTGAGCAGTTCTTC,CASSQVRIRGKGEQFF
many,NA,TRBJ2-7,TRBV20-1,TGCAGTGCCCCAAGGAGGGGCCACGAGCAGTACTTC,CSAPRRGHEQYF
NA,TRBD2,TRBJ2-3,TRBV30,TGTGCCTGGAGTGGAACTAGCGCGACAGATAAGCAGTATTTT,CAWSGTSATDKQYF
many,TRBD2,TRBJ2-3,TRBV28,TGTGCCAGCAGTTTTTCGTTTCGACTAGCGGGGCTAAACACAGATACGCAGTATTTT,CASSFSFRLAGLNTDTQYF
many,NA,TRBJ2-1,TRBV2,TGTGCCAGCAGTCCCGACCCTTATGAGCAGTTCTTC,CASSPDPYEQFF
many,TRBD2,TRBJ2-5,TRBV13,TGTGCCAGCAGCTTACGCGGGAGGGGAGAGACCCAGTACTTC,CASSLRGRGETQYF
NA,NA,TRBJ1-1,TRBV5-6,TGTGCCAGCAGCTTGGTGGGGATTATGAACACTGAAGCTTTCTTT,CASSLVGIMNTEAFF
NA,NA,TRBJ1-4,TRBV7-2,TGTGCCAGCAGCCCGGACAGCCAACTGGATGAAAAACTGTTTTTT,CASSPDSQLDEKLFF
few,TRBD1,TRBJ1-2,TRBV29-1,TGCAGCGTTTCCGGGACAGGACTTGGCTACACCTTC,CSVSGTGLGYTF
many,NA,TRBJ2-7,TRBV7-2,TGTGCCAGCAGCTTAGTCCCGACAGGCTACGAGCAGTACTTC,CASSLVPTGYEQYF
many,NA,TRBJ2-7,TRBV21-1,TGTGCCAGCAGCAAAGGAGGCCCGGCTAGGGGGACCTACGAGCAGTACTTC,CASSKGGPARGTYEQYF
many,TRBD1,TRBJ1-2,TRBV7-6,TGTGCCAGCAGCCCTAACAGGGGGCTGATCTATGGCTACACCTTC,CASSPNRGLIYGYTF
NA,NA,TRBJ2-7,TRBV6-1,TGTGCCAGCAGTGAAGCTATCACGGGAAGCTCCTACGAGCAGTACTTC,CASSEAITGSSYEQYF
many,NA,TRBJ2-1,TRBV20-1,TGCAGTGCTCACAAGGGGGGGGCCCACAATGAGCAGTTCTTC,CSAHKGGAHNEQFF
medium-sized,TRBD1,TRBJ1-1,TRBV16,TGTGCCAGCAGCCAATTGACAGGGGAAGGGGTGAACACTGAAGCTTTCTTT,CASSQLTGEGVNTEAFF
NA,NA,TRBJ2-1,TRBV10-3,TGTGCCATCAGTACCCAGCCGAGCTCCTACAATGAGCAGTTCTTC,CAISTQPSSYNEQFF
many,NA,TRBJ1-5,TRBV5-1,TGCGCCAGCAGGAGGGGATCGGGACAGCCCCAGCATTTT,CASRRGSGQPQHF
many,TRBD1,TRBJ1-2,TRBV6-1,TGTGCCAGCAGTACGGGACAGGGCCTCTATGGCTACACCTTC,CASSTGQGLYGYTF
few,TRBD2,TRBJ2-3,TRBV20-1,TGCAGTGCTTCCCGGACTAGCGGGCCGGAAGATACGCAGTATTTT,CSASRTSGPEDTQYF
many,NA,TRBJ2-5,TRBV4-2,TGTGCCAGCAGCCAAGATCTGTTCCTAGGCGGAGAGACCCAGTACTTC,CASSQDLFLGGETQYF
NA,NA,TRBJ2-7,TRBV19,TGTGCCAGTAGTATTTGGCAGGGCCACGAGCAGTACTTC,CASSIWQGHEQYF
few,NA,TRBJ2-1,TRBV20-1,TGCAGTGCTAGGCAGCACATAAGCTTATACAATGAGCAGTTCTTC,CSARQHISLYNEQFF
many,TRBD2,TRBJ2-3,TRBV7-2,TGTGCCAGCGGGAAGCGGGAGGGCCGTTCGCTGTATTTT,CASGKREGRSLYF
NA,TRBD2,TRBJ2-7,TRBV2,TGTGCCAGCACCCCGGGACTAGCGGGAGCTTCCTACGAGCAGTACTTC,CASTPGLAGASYEQYF
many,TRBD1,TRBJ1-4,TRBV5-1,TGCGCCAGCAGCTTCGACAGGGGGAACGAAAAACTGTTTTTT,CASSFDRGNEKLFF
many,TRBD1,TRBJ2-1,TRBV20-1,TGCAGTGCTAGATCCCGGGACAGGGTCAATGAGCAGTTCTTC,CSARSRDRVNEQFF
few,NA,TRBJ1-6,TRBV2,TGTGCCACCTGCAGGACAATGGCTTCACCCCTCCACTTT,CATCRTMASPLHF
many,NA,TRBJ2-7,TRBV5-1,TGCGCCAGCAGCTTGTTCCAGAGCTCCTACGAGCAGTACTTC,CASSLFQSSYEQYF
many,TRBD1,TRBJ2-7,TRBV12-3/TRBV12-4,TGTGCCAGCAGTTCATTGACAGGGCACACATACGAGCAGTACTTC,CASSSLTGHTYEQYF
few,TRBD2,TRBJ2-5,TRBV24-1,TGTGCCACCAGTGAGGGGGGGTACCAAGAGACCCAGTACTTC,CATSEGGYQETQYF
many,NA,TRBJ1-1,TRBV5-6,TGTGCCAGCAGCCAGTTGCTGACTGAAGCTTTCTTT,CASSQLLTEAFF
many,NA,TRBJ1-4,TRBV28,TGTGCCAGCATCAGTTCGACAGGCGAAGAAAAACTGTTTTTT,CASISSTGEEKLFF
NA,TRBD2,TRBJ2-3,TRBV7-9,TGTGCCAGCGCGGGAGGTAGCACAGATACGCAGTATTTT,CASAGGSTDTQYF
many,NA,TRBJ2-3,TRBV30,TGTGCCTGGAGTGGGCGGCTCACAGATACGCAGTATTTT,CAWSGRLTDTQYF
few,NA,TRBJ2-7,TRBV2,TGTGCCAGCAGTGAAAACAGCCATTTCTCCTACGAGCAGTACTTC,CASSENSHFSYEQYF
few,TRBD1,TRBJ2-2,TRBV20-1,TGCAGTGCTAAGGGACAGCCCGGGGAGCTGTTTTTT,CSAKGQPGELFF
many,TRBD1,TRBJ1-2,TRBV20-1,TGCAGTGCTAGAGCCCTCCGGGACAGGGGGCGCGGCTACACCTTC,CSARALRDRGRGYTF
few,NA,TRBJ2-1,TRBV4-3,TGCGCCAGCAGCCAAGCGGGCGGGTACGAGCAGTTCTTC,CASSQAGGYEQFF
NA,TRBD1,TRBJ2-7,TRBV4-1,TGCGCCAGCAGCCCGGGACAGGGGGGTGACTACGAGCAGTACTTC,CASSPGQGGDYEQYF